This T cell receptor beta chain was sequenced in a study of blood T cell repertoires in COVID-19. As for the study in general: The United States, Italy and Spain supplied acute and convalescent COVID-19 samples. From T cells, B-cell-depleted T cells, or PBMCs came the material, which was cDNA or gDNA.

As originally analysed: For nucleated cells, counts were estimated from reference gene primer amplification. TCRdb keeps only in-frame clones here, not all; method: immunoSEQ multiplex PCR. V, J and clone size derive from that table, while D and trimming were established from the DNA sequence. The repertoire holds 150,000 to 200,000 clones, with 82% as singletons. Trimming took 4 bases from V and 0 from J, leaving 12 bases between them. This CDR3 region has 15 residues. Per germline, CDR1 SGHDT and CDR2 YYEEEE. The sequenced material came from peripheral blood. This chain connects TRBV5-6 to TRBJ2-3, with a weak D call TRBD2 (5 bases). The receptor comes from an elderly woman with acute or convalescent COVID-19. This chain's CDR3 is CASSHRWTSTDTQYF. In DNA form, the CDR3 reads TGTGCCAGCAGCCACCGTTGGACTAGCACAGATACGCAGTATTTT.